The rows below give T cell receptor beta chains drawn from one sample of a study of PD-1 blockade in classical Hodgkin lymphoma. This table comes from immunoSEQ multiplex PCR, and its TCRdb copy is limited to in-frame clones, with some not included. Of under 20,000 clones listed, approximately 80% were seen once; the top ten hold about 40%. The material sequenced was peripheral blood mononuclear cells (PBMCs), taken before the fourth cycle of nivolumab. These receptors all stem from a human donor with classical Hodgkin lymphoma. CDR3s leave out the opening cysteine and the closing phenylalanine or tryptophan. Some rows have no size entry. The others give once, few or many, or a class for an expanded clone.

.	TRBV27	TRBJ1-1	ASRLGGWNTEAF
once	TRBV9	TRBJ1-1	ASSAALEGEAF
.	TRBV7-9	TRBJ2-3	ASRTSGGRTDTQY
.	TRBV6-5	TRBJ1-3	ASSQGISGNTIY
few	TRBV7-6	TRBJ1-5	ASSLGRGAQPQH
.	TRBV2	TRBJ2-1	ASSEFLGGGNNEQF
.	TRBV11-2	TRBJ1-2	ASSLVGVNYGYT
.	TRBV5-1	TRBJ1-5	ASSPGVSVGYSNQPQH
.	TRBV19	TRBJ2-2	ASSIVTAYTGELF
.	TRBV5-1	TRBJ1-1	ASSLKGDTEAF
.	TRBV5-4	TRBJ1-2	ASSEQGGDPNYGYT
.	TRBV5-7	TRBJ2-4	ATALGWVKNIQY
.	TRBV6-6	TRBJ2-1	ASSYDGGANEQF
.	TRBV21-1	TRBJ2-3	ASSQEAGGSTDTQY
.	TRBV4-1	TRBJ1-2	ASSPPNGDRDSPYGYT
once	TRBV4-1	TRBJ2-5	ASSPSGRETQY
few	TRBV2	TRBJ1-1	ASSGRDEAF
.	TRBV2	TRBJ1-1	ASSGGMNTEAF
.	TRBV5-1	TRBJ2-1	ASSLASGTHSYNEQF
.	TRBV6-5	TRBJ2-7	ASSWQKIYEQY
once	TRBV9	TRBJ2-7	ASSIGQGFDEQY
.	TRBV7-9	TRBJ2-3	ASSLVSSGIRTDTQY
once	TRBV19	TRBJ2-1	ASSIGLAGPNEQF
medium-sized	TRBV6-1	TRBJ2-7	ASSPPSGGREQY
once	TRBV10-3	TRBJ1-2	AISAAAGGNYGYT
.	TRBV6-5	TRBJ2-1	ASSPELNNEQF
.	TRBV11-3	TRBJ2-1	ASSLDAGYNEQF
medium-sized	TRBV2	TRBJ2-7	ASREGIGSSYEQY
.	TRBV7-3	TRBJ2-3	ASSSSGGGDTQY
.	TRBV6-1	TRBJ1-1	ASNPKEGTEAF
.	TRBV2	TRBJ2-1	ASSELRQGWSNEQF
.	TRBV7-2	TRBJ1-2	ASSSNRVGYGYT
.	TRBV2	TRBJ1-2	ASSGTGVTGYT
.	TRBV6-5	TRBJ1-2	ASSYSSRGPTGGYT
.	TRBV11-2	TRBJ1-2	ASSLLEYGYT
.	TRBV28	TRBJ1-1	ASSLWTGVGEAF
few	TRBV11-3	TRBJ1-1	ASSTHQPPGNTEAF
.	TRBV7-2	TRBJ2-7	ASSAETGMEYEQY
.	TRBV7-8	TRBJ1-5	ASSLAENQPQH
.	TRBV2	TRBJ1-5	ASRIDREQQPQH
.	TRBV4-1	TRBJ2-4	ASSGTSGGTKNIQY
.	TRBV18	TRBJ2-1	ASSLGNSYNEQF
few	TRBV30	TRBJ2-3	AWSVGTGSTDTQY
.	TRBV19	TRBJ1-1	ASSIGVNTEAF
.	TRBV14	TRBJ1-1	ASSLTQGYTEAF
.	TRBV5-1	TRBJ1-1	ASSWAGGDTEAF